The entry below gives a single T cell receptor beta chain sequence along with its context. The sample is drawn from a study of blood T cell repertoires in COVID-19. On the study more broadly: T cells, B-cell-depleted T cells, or PBMCs provided the cDNA or gDNA that served as material.

In the original analysis: Estimation of nucleated cell counts was performed using reference gene primer amplification. Here immunoSEQ multiplex PCR was the method, and the copy in TCRdb shows in-frame clones only, minus some. V, J and clone size were drawn from that table, and D and trimming were deduced from the DNA. The data show about 170,000 clones, around four fifths seen once. V was clipped by 2 bases and J by 0 bases; unmatched bases: 13. Germline V gives CDR1 LNHDA, CDR2 SQIVND (reference sequence). The CDR3 contains 19 residues. Sequencing was done on a sample of peripheral blood. The genes are TRBV19 and TRBJ2-1, with 7 bases lining up with TRBD2. The clonotype originates from a man in his 70s with acute or convalescent COVID-19. This CDR3 reads CASSILPSGGISSYNEQFF. DNA for the CDR3: TGTGCCAGTAGTATACTCCCTAGCGGCGGAATAAGCTCCTACAATGAGCAGTTCTTC.